What follows are 26 T cell receptor beta chains derived from one specimen sequenced in a study of OX40 agonist ivuxolimab in advanced cancers. Profiled with immunoSEQ multiplex PCR; TCRdb holds only in-frame clones, not every one. The sample holds almost 90,000 clones; around nine tenths are singletons and the top ten take 1.5% to 2%. The sample here was CD4+ or CD8+ T cells sorted from blood, taken in a trial of the OX40 agonist ivuxolimab. These receptors all come from an adult with an advanced solid tumor such as melanoma, head and neck, liver or kidney cancer.

The chain combines TRBV27 with TRBJ2-3, with 7 bases that match TRBD2. The CDR3 consists of 15 residues. V was clipped by 8 bases and J by 0 bases; unmatched bases: 8. Germline V gives CDR1 MNHEY, CDR2 SMNVEV (reference sequence). CDR3 protein: CASSGRGLSTDTQYF. The CDR3 nucleotides read TGTGCCAGCTCAGGGAGGGGACTTAGCACAGATACGCAGTATTTT.

V usage is TRBV27 and J usage is TRBJ2-1, with TRBD2 matching 10 bases. This CDR3 spans 16 amino acids. With V trimmed by 3 bases and J by 4 bases, 6 bases remained unmatched. Germline V gives CDR1 MNHEY, CDR2 SMNVEV (reference sequence). In DNA form, the CDR3 reads TGTGCCAGCAGTTTGTTAAGGACTAGCGGTTACAATGAGCAGTTCTTC. It encodes CASSLLRTSGYNEQFF.

This clone has just a few counts. The chain joins TRBV7-2 to TRBJ2-1; 12 bases match TRBD2. Germline lookup yields CDR1 SGHTA and CDR2 FQGNSA. The CDR3 has 15 amino acids. V was clipped by 5 bases and J by 12 bases; unmatched bases: 11. CDR3 loop: CASSPPSGRERVQFF. CDR3 bases: TGTGCCAGCAGCCCGCCTAGCGGGAGGGAAAGGGTGCAGTTCTTC.

The chain carries TRBV11-1 and TRBJ2-7, with D unresolved. The CDR3 has 13 residues. Between the trimmed V and J ends, which lost 2 bases and 4 bases, there was a span of 9 bases. Germline CDR1 and CDR2: SGHAT and FQDESV (reference sequence). CDR3 sequence (DNA): TGTGCCAGCAGCTTACCCCTGGGTTACGAGCAGTACTTC. Amino acid sequence: CASSLPLGYEQYF.

This chain joins TRBV11-2 and TRBJ2-5; 9 positions match TRBD2. Trimming removed 4 bases from V and 5 bases from J; junction bases left unmatched: 14. This CDR3 has 17 residues. The germline V gene encodes CDR1 SGHAT and CDR2 FQNNGV. The CDR3 nucleotides are TGTGCCAGCAGCTCCAGGGAGAGGTCTAGCGGGGTTGAGACCCAGTACTTC. Amino acid sequence: CASSSRERSSGVETQYF.

The chain uses TRBV6-5 and TRBJ2-1; D uncertain. Germline CDR1 is MNHEY and CDR2 is SVGAGI. The CDR3 is made up of 13 amino acids. V lost 5 bases to trimming and J lost 5 bases, with 10 bases between them. CDR3 residues: CASSPSLNNEQFF. In DNA form, the CDR3 reads TGTGCCAGCAGTCCTTCCTTAAACAATGAGCAGTTCTTC.

The chain couples TRBV6-5 to TRBJ2-1; 8 bases agree with TRBD1. The V segment lost 7 bases and the J segment 9 bases; nucleotides outside the gene matches: 8. Germline V gene sequence: CDR1 MNHEY, CDR2 SVGAGI. This CDR3 contains 13 residues. CDR3 DNA: TGTGCCAGCACCAAGACAGGGGCCGGTGAGCAGTTCTTC. Translating gives CASTKTGAGEQFF.

The rearrangement links TRBV19 to TRBJ2-1, with 8 bases fitting TRBD1. The junction had 10 bases not matched to a gene; V was cut back by 3 bases and J by 6 bases. This CDR3 spans 16 amino acids. Germline V gives CDR1 LNHDA, CDR2 SQIVND (reference sequence). CDR3 amino acids: CASSILSWTGFNEQFF. The DNA for the CDR3 is TGTGCCAGTAGTATTCTCTCATGGACAGGGTTCAATGAGCAGTTCTTC.

V usage is TRBV16 and J usage is TRBJ2-5; 11 bases are a match to TRBD2. The length of the CDR3 is 16 residues. Germline V gives CDR1 KGHSY, CDR2 FQNENV. V lost 4 bases to trimming and J lost 2 bases; unmatched junction nucleotides: 6. CDR3 residues: CASSPKGLAAQETQYF. CDR3 DNA sequence: TGTGCCAGCAGCCCCAAGGGACTAGCGGCACAAGAGACCCAGTACTTC.

V usage is TRBV11-3 and J usage is TRBJ2-3; TRBD1 aligns across 7 bases. The CDR3 runs to 13 residues. The germline V gene encodes CDR1 SGHNT and CDR2 YENEEA. After removal of 5 bases from V and 6 bases from J, the junction contained 5 bases not matched to a gene. The CDR3 loop is CASSVGTVDTQYF. CDR3 nucleotide sequence: TGTGCCAGCAGCGTTGGGACAGTCGATACGCAGTATTTT.

The chain combines TRBV11-2 with TRBJ2-3; D is possibly TRBD1 or TRBD2 (5 bases each). This CDR3 contains 16 residues. CDR1 and CDR2 from the germline V gene are SGHAT and FQNNGV. The V end lost 6 bases, the J end lost 0 bases, and 16 bases lay between the germline ends. The CDR3 DNA follows: TGTGCCAGCAGGGGATGGGGGACGGATAGCACAGATACGCAGTATTTT. It encodes CASRGWGTDSTDTQYF. Variable domain in full (rest from reference TRBV11-2 and TRBJ2-3): EAGVAQSPRYKIIEKRQSVAFWCNPISGHATLYWYQQILGQGPKLLIQFQNNGVVDDSQLPKDRFSAERLKGVDSTLKIQPAKLEDSAVYLCASRGWGTDSTDTQYFGPGTRLTVL.

The chain couples TRBV19 to TRBJ2-2; 11 nucleotides agree with TRBD1. The CDR3 is 15 amino acids. V trimming: 6 bases; J trimming: 5 bases; junction bases outside the gene matches: 5. CDR1 is LNHDA and CDR2 is SQIVND in the germline V gene (reference sequence). The CDR3, as DNA: TGTGCCAGTAGGGACAGGGGGCTTGGGACCGGGGAGCTGTTTTTT. Its protein is CASRDRGLGTGELFF.

Notes on this clone: The junction departs from the called germline gene at one end, perhaps through a read error. The rearrangement joins TRBV25-1 to TRBJ1-2; 7 nucleotides line up with TRBD1. This CDR3 has 13 amino acids. CDR1 and CDR2 (germline): MGHDK, SYGVNS. The CDR3 region is CASCETGYNGYTF. For the CDR3, the DNA is TGTGCCAGCTGTGAGACAGGGTATAATGGCTACACCTTC.

This clone came up a few times. The chain recombines TRBV4-1 with TRBJ1-5, with 7 bases that match TRBD1. The trim removed 4 bases at V and 3 bases at J, leaving 6 bases unmatched. The germline CDR1 and CDR2 sequences are MGHRA and YSYEKL. The CDR3 spans 15 residues. This CDR3 is CASSPQGQYNQPQHF. Here the CDR3 DNA reads TGCGCCAGCAGCCCTCAGGGACAGTACAATCAGCCCCAGCATTTT.

V usage is TRBV7-9 and J usage is TRBJ1-5; D gene unclear. Trimming pared 5 bases from V and 4 bases from J, leaving 9 bases between. The CDR3 runs to 13 residues. Germline-derived CDR1 and CDR2 are SEHNR and FQNEAQ (reference sequence). The CDR3 here is CASSRANNQPQHF. In DNA, the CDR3 is TGTGCCAGCAGCCGGGCAAATAATCAGCCCCAGCATTTT.

V usage is TRBV19 and J usage is TRBJ2-7; maybe TRBD2 (5 bases). The length of the CDR3 is 13 residues. The V gene lost 1 base and the J gene lost 6 bases, with 10 bases spanning the gap. The germline V gene has CDR1 LNHDA and CDR2 SQIVND (reference sequence). DNA of the CDR3: TGTGCCAGTAGTATAGTTACGGGGAGCGAGCAGTACTTC. Encoded protein: CASSIVTGSEQYF.

V and J are TRBV19 and TRBJ2-1; 7 bases agree with TRBD2. The CDR3 loop spans 14 amino acids. Germline assignment: CDR1 LNHDA and CDR2 SQIVND (reference sequence). The J segment lost 2 bases and the V segment lost 7 bases, leaving 5 bases of the junction unmatched. CDR3 region: CASKVAGTYNEQFF. The CDR3 nucleotides are TGTGCCAGTAAGGTAGCGGGCACCTACAATGAGCAGTTCTTC.

This clone was detected once. The chain joins TRBV7-2 to TRBJ2-5; 8 nucleotides line up with TRBD2. V dropped 2 bases and J dropped 5; count of bases not matched to a gene: 7. This CDR3 has 15 amino acids. The germline V gene encodes CDR1 SGHTA and CDR2 FQGNSA. Here the CDR3 DNA reads TGTGCCAGCAGCTTACGAGCGGGAGCTGGGGAGACCCAGTACTTC. This encodes CASSLRAGAGETQYF.

The V gene is TRBV5-6, the J gene TRBJ2-3; D possibly matches TRBD1 or TRBD2 (5 bases each). This CDR3 has 14 amino acids. Germline CDR1 and CDR2: SGHDT and YYEEEE. The V end was cut by 0 bases, the J end by 6 bases, with 11 bases between. CDR3 coding DNA: TGTGCCAGCAGCTTGGCAATAGGGGAGGATACGCAGTATTTT. Translated, it gives CASSLAIGEDTQYF. Drawing the rest from reference TRBV5-6 and TRBJ2-3, the complete variable domain is DAGVTQSPTHLIKTRGQQVTLRCSPKSGHDTVSWYQQALGQGPQFIFQYYEEEERQRGNFPDRFSGHQFPNYSSELNVNALLLGDSALYLCASSLAIGEDTQYFGPGTRLTVL.

The V call is TRBV19, the J call TRBJ1-2; D perhaps matches TRBD1 (6 bases). The CDR3 sequence is 17 residues long. With 0 bases removed from V and 2 bases from J, the gap between germline ends came to 16 bases. Germline CDR1 and CDR2: LNHDA and SQIVND (reference sequence). CDR3 DNA: TGTGCCAGTAGTATAGATCTACGTCGGACAGTGAACTATGGCTACACCTTC. Amino acid sequence: CASSIDLRRTVNYGYTF.

The chain employs TRBV6-6 and TRBJ1-5, with D possibly matching TRBD1 (6 bases). The CDR3 loop spans 15 amino acids. Germline values: CDR1 MNHNY, CDR2 SVGAGI (reference sequence). Trimming left V 7 bases short and J 1 base short, with 14 bases between. The CDR3 region is CASNAQGLSNQPQHF. Here the CDR3 DNA reads TGTGCCAGCAACGCACAGGGCCTCAGCAATCAGCCCCAGCATTTT.

This clone occurred a few times. V gene TRBV5-1 combines with J gene TRBJ2-7; 9 nucleotides line up with TRBD1. The V gene end was trimmed by 7 bases and the J gene end by 0 bases; junction bases not matched to a gene: 11. Germline V lookup: CDR1 SGHRS, CDR2 YFSETQ. The CDR3 covers 16 residues. The CDR3: CASRTGEHGDSYEQYF. CDR3 DNA: TGCGCCAGCCGGACAGGGGAACACGGGGACTCCTACGAGCAGTACTTC.

CDR3 residues: CASSRAGQGGPATF. The DNA of the CDR3 is TGTGCCAGCAGCCGTGCTGGACAGGGGGGACCTGCCACCTTC. V gene TRBV7-3 combines with J gene TRBJ1-2, with 10 nucleotides matching TRBD1. The CDR3 spans 14 residues. V shed 5 bases and J 13 bases; nucleotides not matched to a gene: 13. CDR1 and CDR2 from the germline V gene are SGHTA and FQGTGA.

This clone has more than one count but fewer than ten. The rearrangement joins TRBV7-8 to TRBJ2-3; D is ambiguous. The germline V gene encodes CDR1 SGHVS and CDR2 FQNEAQ. This CDR3 region has 12 residues. The V and J ends lost 1 base and 8 bases respectively, with 7 bases between them. CDR3 amino acids: CASSLGEITQYF. The CDR3 DNA is TGTGCCAGCAGCTTAGGCGAAATTACGCAGTATTTT.

V usage is TRBV2 and J usage is TRBJ2-3; 11 bases are shared with TRBD2. V lost 5 bases and J lost 6; bases outside the gene matches: 13. The CDR3 has 17 amino acids. The germline V gene has CDR1 SNHLY and CDR2 FYNNEI. CDR3 DNA sequence: TGTGCCAGCAGTCCCGGCGGTAGCGGGGGGGTAGGGGATACGCAGTATTTT. Protein sequence: CASSPGGSGGVGDTQYF.

The CDR3 DNA reads as TGTGCCAGCAGTCCCGGGGGGGTCGCCAAAAACATTCAGTACTTC. Amino acids: CASSPGGVAKNIQYF. The chain joins TRBV6-5 to TRBJ2-4, with 8 bases lining up with TRBD2. The germline gives CDR1 MNHEY, CDR2 SVGAGI. The CDR3 runs to 15 residues. Germline trimming cut 5 bases from V and 1 base from J; bases unmatched to any gene: 4.